The rows below give T cell receptor beta chains drawn from one sample of a study of T cells in Graves' hyperthyroidism and ophthalmopathy. A single record per CDR3 protein comes from TCRdb applying MiXCR to the multiplex PCR reads. The sample lists roughly 500,000 distinct CDR3 sequences, about 45% occurring once. Material for sequencing was peripheral blood or thyroid tissue (not recorded which). These receptors were collected from an adult woman with Graves' disease, either hyperthyroidism or ophthalmopathy (not recorded which). CDR3s include the opening cysteine and the closing phenylalanine or tryptophan. D genes are given only for firm matches. Expanded clones get a size class; other rows say once, few or many, or leave the size out.

NA | NA | TRBJ1-6 | TRBV14 | 16 | CASSRLEDSYNSPLHF | TGTGCCAGCAGCCGACTTGAGGACAGCTATAATTCACCCCTCCACTTT
TRBD2 | many | TRBJ2-5 | TRBV7-2 | 16 | CASSWSLGEGRETQYF | TGTGCCAGCAGCTGGTCTTTGGGGGAGGGACGAGAGACCCAGTACTTC
TRBD1 | NA | TRBJ1-4 | TRBV9 | 14 | CASSGRQGREKLFF | TGTGCCAGCAGCGGACGACAGGGCAGGGAAAAACTGTTTTTT
NA | NA | TRBJ1-2 | TRBV7-2 | 14 | CASSLWWAAYGYTF | TGTGCCAGCAGCTTATGGTGGGCAGCTTATGGCTACACCTTC
NA | NA | TRBJ2-7 | TRBV29-1 | 15 | CSVEVGGASSYEQYF | TGCAGCGTTGAAGTGGGGGGGGCTTCCTCCTACGAGCAGTACTTC
NA | NA | TRBJ1-2 | TRBV7-2 | 13 | CASSLGAGSGNTF | TGTGCCAGCAGCTTAGGGGCAGGGTCTGGAAACACCTTC
NA | once | TRBJ2-7 | TRBV4-1 | 15 | CASSQEDLGFYEQYF | TGCGCCAGCAGCCAAGAAGATTTGGGGTTCTACGAGCAGTACTTC
NA | few | TRBJ2-5 | TRBV12-3/TRBV12-4 | 17 | CASSFYPDRQEVKTQYF | TGTGCCAGCAGTTTCTACCCAGACCGCCAGGAAGTGAAGACCCAGTACTTC
TRBD2 | NA | TRBJ2-2 | TRBV4-2 | 15 | CASSGTSGTIGELFF | TGTGCCAGCAGCGGCACTAGCGGGACGATCGGGGAGCTGTTTTTT
NA | NA | TRBJ2-7 | TRBV25-1 | 17 | CASSLGRTQFISYEQYF | TGTGCCAGCAGCTTAGGAAGGACCCAGTTTATCTCCTACGAGCAGTACTTC
TRBD2 | many | TRBJ2-5 | TRBV7-3 | 15 | CASSLLAGAGETQYF | TGTGCCAGCAGCTTACTAGCGGGAGCTGGAGAGACCCAGTACTTC
NA | many | TRBJ2-7 | TRBV7-2 | 15 | CASSAFRGLAYEQYF | TGTGCCAGCAGCGCATTTCGGGGACTCGCCTACGAGCAGTACTTC
NA | many | TRBJ1-5 | TRBV6-2/TRBV6-3 | 14 | CASSYSRIGQPQHF | TGTGCCAGCAGTTACTCGCGAATCGGTCAGCCCCAGCATTTT
TRBD1 | NA | TRBJ1-2 | TRBV10-3 | 14 | CAIRGQQQVRGYTF | TGTGCCATCAGGGGACAGCAACAAGTGCGTGGCTACACCTTC
NA | NA | TRBJ1-5 | TRBV6-2/TRBV6-3 | 15 | CASSYSDTGNQPQHF | TGTGCCAGCAGTTACTCGGACACAGGGAATCAGCCCCAGCATTTT
NA | many | TRBJ1-5 | TRBV20-1 | 14 | CSASAPDRNQPQHF | TGCAGTGCTAGTGCCCCCGATAGGAATCAGCCCCAGCATTTT
NA | NA | TRBJ1-1 | TRBV9 | 14 | CASSPHPGDTEAFF | TGTGCCAGCAGCCCACACCCGGGGGACACTGAAGCTTTCTTT
NA | NA | TRBJ2-3 | TRBV6-5 | 15 | CASSYKGWFTDTQYF | TGTGCCAGCAGTTACAAGGGTTGGTTTACAGATACGCAGTATTTT
TRBD1 | many | TRBJ1-6 | TRBV10-3 | 13 | CASTDRVDSPLHF | TGTGCCAGTACGGACAGGGTTGATTCACCCCTCCACTTT
NA | NA | TRBJ2-5 | TRBV15 | 13 | CATRAGTQETQYF | TGTGCCACCAGGGCAGGGACCCAAGAGACCCAGTACTTC
TRBD2 | NA | TRBJ2-1 | TRBV2 | 13 | CASQREAWNEQFF | TGTGCCAGCCAGCGGGAGGCTTGGAATGAGCAGTTCTTC
NA | NA | TRBJ1-1 | TRBV29-1 | 13 | CSVKNWGGTEAFF | TGCAGTGTCAAGAACTGGGGAGGTACTGAAGCTTTCTTT
NA | many | TRBJ1-4 | TRBV7-9 | 13 | CASSPRVGEKLFF | TGTGCCAGCAGTCCTAGAGTAGGGGAAAAACTGTTTTTT
NA | few | TRBJ1-1 | TRBV29-1 | 12 | CSVVNLNTEAFF | TGCAGCGTTGTAAACCTGAACACTGAAGCTTTCTTT
NA | NA | TRBJ2-7 | TRBV7-2 | 15 | CASSLVAGPSYEQYF | TGTGCCAGCAGCTTAGTAGCCGGTCCATCCTACGAGCAGTACTTC
NA | NA | TRBJ1-1 | TRBV20-1 | 14 | CSALLRPSDTEAFF | TGCAGTGCCCTTCTTCGGCCATCTGACACTGAAGCTTTCTTT
NA | many | TRBJ1-1 | TRBV7-3 | 14 | CASSTNRDRAEAFF | TGTGCCAGCAGCACCAACAGGGACCGGGCTGAAGCTTTCTTT
TRBD2 | many | TRBJ2-5 | TRBV11-2 | 19 | CASSLDRVAGMTGQETQYF | TGTGCCAGCAGCTTAGATCGGGTAGCGGGAATGACGGGCCAAGAGACCCAGTACTTC
NA | NA | TRBJ1-5 | TRBV7-9 | 16 | CASSPDGGGVNQPQHF | TGTGCCAGCAGCCCTGACGGCGGGGGGGTCAATCAGCCCCAGCATTTT
NA | many | TRBJ1-6 | TRBV10-3 | 13 | CAISATYDSPLHF | TGTGCCATCAGTGCCACCTACGATTCACCCCTCCACTTT
NA | NA | TRBJ1-5 | TRBV10-3 | 12 | CAISESYQPQHF | TGTGCCATCAGTGAGTCGTATCAGCCCCAGCACTTT
NA | NA | TRBJ2-7 | TRBV6-1 | 13 | CASQNPLIYEQYF | TGTGCCAGCCAAAACCCCCTCATCTACGAGCAGTACTTC
TRBD1 | NA | TRBJ1-3 | TRBV2 | 15 | CASSTDRGVGNTIYF | TGTGCCAGCAGTACAGACAGGGGTGTTGGAAACACCATATATTTT
NA | NA | TRBJ2-7 | TRBV29-1 | 13 | CAWSWRSGYEQYF | TGTGCCTGGAGTTGGAGGTCAGGCTACGAGCAGTACTTC
TRBD1 | many | TRBJ1-1 | TRBV7-2 | 14 | CASSLRTGGDEAFF | TGTGCCAGCAGCTTAAGGACAGGGGGCGATGAAGCTTTCTTT
NA | few | TRBJ1-1 | TRBV14 | 13 | CASSQRENTEAFF | TGTGCCAGCAGCCAACGGGAGAACACTGAAGCTTTCTTT
TRBD1 | NA | TRBJ1-5 | TRBV20-1 | 14 | CSAAGDRENQPQHF | TGCAGTGCCGCGGGGGACAGGGAGAATCAGCCCCAGCATTTT
TRBD2 | NA | TRBJ2-7 | TRBV6-5 | 17 | CASSYPTFSGRSYEQYF | TGTGCCAGCAGTTACCCTACATTTAGCGGGAGATCCTACGAGCAGTACTTC
NA | many | TRBJ2-7 | TRBV29-1 | 13 | CSASGTRAYEQYF | TGCAGCGCATCCGGGACACGGGCCTACGAGCAGTACTTC
TRBD2 | many | TRBJ2-3 | TRBV7-9 | 15 | CASSPGLAGADTQYF | TGTGCCAGCAGCCCTGGACTAGCGGGGGCAGATACGCAGTATTTT
TRBD2 | NA | TRBJ2-5 | TRBV20-1 | 14 | CSARRAGAGETQYF | TGCAGTGCCCGTCGGGCGGGAGCGGGGGAGACCCAGTACTTC
TRBD1 | many | TRBJ2-2 | TRBV7-3 | 17 | CASSLSRDRGDTGELFF | TGTGCCAGCAGCTTAAGTCGGGACAGGGGTGACACCGGGGAGCTGTTTTTT
NA | NA | TRBJ1-1 | TRBV7-2 | 14 | CASSWSYGDTEAFF | TGTGCCAGCAGCTGGTCCTACGGGGACACTGAAGCTTTCTTT
TRBD2 | many | TRBJ2-7 | TRBV29-1 | 15 | CSVEVLGAGAYEQYF | TGCAGCGTTGAAGTTCTGGGAGCGGGAGCCTACGAGCAGTACTTC
TRBD2 | NA | TRBJ2-2 | TRBV7-8 | 16 | CASTEGVAGAVGELFF | TGTGCCAGCACCGAGGGGGTAGCGGGAGCGGTCGGGGAGCTGTTTTTT
NA | few | TRBJ1-3 | TRBV25-1 | 15 | CASSDLTVSGNTIYF | TGTGCCAGCAGTGACCTGACAGTCTCTGGAAACACCATATATTTT
NA | NA | TRBJ1-5 | TRBV10-3 | 17 | CAISGSGGGHSNQPQHF | TGTGCCATCAGCGGTTCCGGGGGTGGCCATAGCAATCAGCCCCAGCATTTT